The TCR beta chain described here comes from a study of cytotoxic CD8 clonotypes in ibrutinib-treated CLL. Study at large: Of the patients, 11 were relapsed/refractory, 15 treatment-naive and some 17 IGHV unmutated.

Measured with immunoSEQ multiplex PCR; TCRdb has only the in-frame clones, and not every one. The sample includes fewer than 300,000 clones, 70% to 80% of them seen just once. Germline V gives CDR1 LNHDA, CDR2 SQIVND (reference sequence). The CDR3 spans 14 residues. Trimming stripped 9 bases from V and 3 bases from J, with 17 bases between. A note on this clone: The antigen is unknown.

Overall study findings and caveats: Clonality climbed at ibrutinib response, then dropped toward baseline at progression. Sustained-remission patients were sampled at one set of times and progressing patients at different ones.

This receptor was taken from a human donor with chronic lymphocytic leukemia. Sequenced here: PBMCs, sampled at disease progression, from a patient treated with ibrutinib. The rearrangement links TRBV19 to TRBJ1-1; D is possibly TRBD1 (5 bases). The CDR3 loop reads CASKWTSRDTEAFF. CDR3 nucleotides: TGTGCCAGCAAATGGACATCGCGGGACACTGAAGCTTTCTTT.